This T cell receptor beta chain was identified in a study of blood T cell repertoires in COVID-19. Overall study context: Samples of COVID-19 (acute and convalescent) were obtained from the United States, Italy and Spain. Sources were T cells, B-cell-depleted T cells, or PBMCs; the material itself was cDNA or gDNA.

The length of the CDR3 is 20 residues. The germline V gene has CDR1 KGHDR and CDR2 SFDVKD. Trimming took 0 bases from V and 4 from J; bases not matched to a gene: 14. In the authors' methods: By means of reference gene primer amplification, nucleated cell counts were estimated. TCRdb's table, derived via immunoSEQ multiplex PCR, lists solely in-frame clones and lacks some. Clonal size and the V and J genes are those of that table, whereas D and trimming came from the DNA. The sample lists around 170,000 clones; 80% to 85% were seen once. Material for sequencing was peripheral blood. The V call is TRBV24-1, the J call TRBJ2-1; the match to TRBD2 covers 10 bases. This clonotype was sampled from a man between 18 and 29 years old with active or convalescent COVID-19. This CDR3 reads CATSDLRSYGLAGGYNEQFF. The DNA for the CDR3 is TGTGCCACCAGTGATTTGCGGTCATACGGTTTAGCGGGGGGTTACAATGAGCAGTTCTTC.